These 20 T cell receptor beta chains share one sample of origin, sequenced in a study of blood T cell repertoires in COVID-19. Some clones are missing from TCRdb's copy, which holds only in-frame ones; the method was immunoSEQ multiplex PCR. The data show some 70,000 clones, with approximately 86% seen just once and about 1.5% held by the top ten. The sequenced sample consisted of peripheral blood. Every receptor here comes from a woman aged 55-70 years with acute or convalescent COVID-19.

The rearrangement uses TRBV5-4 and TRBJ2-1; 7 bases are shared with TRBD2. The CDR3 has 15 amino acids. V shed 2 bases and J 8 bases; nucleotides not matched to a gene: 10. CDR1 and CDR2 from the germline V gene are SGHNT and YYREEE (reference sequence). The CDR3 sequence: CASSFRDYRGDEQFF. CDR3 coding DNA: TGTGCCAGCAGCTTCCGGGACTACCGAGGGGATGAGCAGTTCTTC.

The V call is TRBV7-2, the J call TRBJ1-4, with D unresolved. The CDR3 has 17 amino acids. Trimming took 6 bases from V and 0 from J, leaving 17 bases between them. Germline V gene lookup returns CDR1 SGHTA and CDR2 FQGNSA. CDR3 in amino acids: CASRKGGSRSTNEKLFF. DNA of the CDR3: TGTGCCAGCAGAAAGGGCGGGAGTAGATCAACTAATGAAAAACTGTTTTTT.

V is TRBV30 and J is TRBJ1-6; TRBD1 is a possible D gene (6 bases). Germline V gene sequence: CDR1 GTSNPN, CDR2 SVGIG (reference sequence). The CDR3 extends over 14 amino acids. The V end lost 3 bases, the J end lost 8 bases, and 14 bases lay between the germline ends. CDR3 in DNA: TGTGCCTGGAGCTCGACAGGAATCTATTCACCCCTCCACTTT. Translating gives CAWSSTGIYSPLHF.

This clone was recorded a few times. At one end, the junction sequence differs from germline, possibly due to a read error. The rearrangement joins TRBV5-8 to TRBJ2-2; 10 bases align to TRBD2. From germline, CDR1 is SGHTS and CDR2 YDEGEE. The CDR3 runs to 17 residues. CDR3 residues: CASSLEPGLALTGELFF. The CDR3 bases are TGTGCCAGCAGTTTGGAACCGGGACTAGCGCTCACCGGGGAGCTGTTTTTT.

The chain carries TRBV7-9 and TRBJ1-6, with D maybe TRBD1 (5 bases). This CDR3 region has 13 residues. The germline V gene has CDR1 SEHNR and CDR2 FQNEAQ (reference sequence). Trimming took off 5 bases at V and 6 bases at J, with 8 bases between the two ends. The CDR3 protein is CASSPDTNSPLHF. In DNA form, the CDR3 reads TGTGCCAGCAGCCCGGACACTAATTCACCCCTCCACTTT.

V gene TRBV7-2 combines with J gene TRBJ2-2; D not resolved. Per germline, CDR1 SGHTA and CDR2 FQGNSA. CDR3 length: 12 residues. V lost 5 bases and J lost 7, with 8 bases in between. CDR3 DNA sequence: TGTGCCAGCAGCGAGTACAGCGGGGAGCTGTTTTTT. Translation gives CASSEYSGELFF.

The chain combines TRBV15 with TRBJ2-5, with D hard to call. Germline assignment: CDR1 LNHNV and CDR2 YYDKDF (reference sequence). CDR3 length: 16 amino acids. Between the trimmed V and J ends, which lost 0 bases and 0 bases, there was a span of 11 bases. The CDR3 DNA follows: TGTGCCACCAGCAGAGAGTCCGGTCGGTACCAAGAGACCCAGTACTTC. This sequence encodes CATSRESGRYQETQYF.

The chain has TRBV30 and TRBJ2-6; TRBD1 matches 8 bases. With V trimmed by 3 bases and J by 0 bases, 7 bases remained unmatched. This CDR3 is built from 17 residues. Germline V gives CDR1 GTSNPN, CDR2 SVGIG (reference sequence). The CDR3 DNA reads as TGTGCCTGGAGGCGGGACAGGACCATCTCTGGGGCCAACGTCCTGACTTTC. This codes for CAWRRDRTISGANVLTF.

The rearrangement links TRBV2 to TRBJ1-5; 8 nucleotides align to TRBD1. CDR3 length equals 15 residues. The J segment lost 7 bases and the V segment lost 3 bases, leaving 8 bases of the junction unmatched. Germline CDR1 reads SNHLY; CDR2 reads FYNNEI. DNA of the CDR3: TGTGCCAGCAGTGACAGGGGGCACGTCCTCCAGCCCCAGCATTTT. Encoded protein: CASSDRGHVLQPQHF.

This chain uses TRBV2 with TRBJ2-7; D call uncertain. V lost 4 bases to trimming and J lost 3 bases, with 22 bases between them. The V gene's germline CDR1 is SNHLY and CDR2 FYNNEI. The CDR3 extends over 17 amino acids. Here the CDR3 DNA reads TGTGCCAGCAGTGCTATCTCGTCGCAGGCCTTTGTCTACGAGCAGTACTTC. Protein: CASSAISSQAFVYEQYF.

The genes are TRBV10-1 and TRBJ1-2; no clear D gene. Trimming pared 0 bases from V and 4 bases from J, leaving 6 bases between. This CDR3 is built from 13 residues. From germline, CDR1 is WNHNN and CDR2 SYGVQD (reference sequence). CDR3 nucleotide sequence: TGCGCCAGCAGTGAGTCGCGAAGCTATGGCTACACCTTC. Amino acids: CASSESRSYGYTF.

This chain uses TRBV5-5 with TRBJ1-3, with 8 bases identical to TRBD1. Germline CDR1 is SGHKS and CDR2 is YYEKEE (reference sequence). Trimming at V came to 7 bases and at J to 0 bases, leaving 3 bases not matched to a gene. This CDR3 is 14 amino acids long. In nucleotides, the CDR3 is TGTGCCAGCCAAGACAGGGGCTCTGGAAACACCATATATTTT. It codes for CASQDRGSGNTIYF.

This clone was recorded a few times. The V call is TRBV29-1, the J call TRBJ2-1, with unresolved D. Germline lookup yields CDR1 SQVTM and CDR2 ANQGSEA. This CDR3 has 12 residues. Trimming took 7 bases from V and 8 from J, leaving 15 bases between them. The chain's CDR3 is CSARTVSDEQFF. CDR3 in DNA: TGCAGCGCCCGAACGGTCAGCGATGAGCAGTTCTTC.

V is TRBV5-5 and J is TRBJ2-1, with D possibly being TRBD2 (5 bases). Between the trimmed V and J ends, which lost 1 base and 4 bases, there was a span of 12 bases. This CDR3 region has 15 residues. Germline V gene lookup returns CDR1 SGHKS and CDR2 YYEKEE (reference sequence). The DNA for the CDR3 is TGTGCCAGCAGCTTGCTAGCCCCTGCTTACAATGAGCAGTTCTTC. Translation gives CASSLLAPAYNEQFF.

DNA for the CDR3: TGCAGCGCCTTCCGGGGTCTGAACACTGAAGCTTTCTTT. Protein sequence: CSAFRGLNTEAFF. This chain connects TRBV29-1 to TRBJ1-1; the D is unclear. The V end was cut by 7 bases, the J end by 0 bases, with 12 bases between. The CDR3 loop spans 13 amino acids. The germline gives CDR1 SQVTM, CDR2 ANQGSEA.

The chain combines TRBV6-5 with TRBJ1-1, with D perhaps TRBD1 (6 bases). The CDR3 loop spans 13 amino acids. Germline loops: CDR1 MNHEY, CDR2 SVGAGI. V gave up 5 bases and J gave up 9 bases, with 16 bases separating them. The CDR3 loop reads CASSKRDTRKAFF. The DNA for the CDR3 is TGTGCCAGCAGTAAACGGGACACAAGGAAAGCTTTCTTT.

The V and J genes are TRBV19 and TRBJ1-4; 8 nucleotides align to TRBD1. Per germline, CDR1 LNHDA and CDR2 SQIVND (reference sequence). This CDR3 is built from 14 residues. The trim removed 7 bases at V and 5 bases at J, leaving 6 bases unmatched. CDR3 region: CASKKGQVNEKLFF. The CDR3 bases are TGTGCCAGTAAAAAGGGACAGGTCAATGAAAAACTGTTTTTT.

Here the CDR3 reads CASSPDSESEKLFF. DNA of the CDR3: TGTGCCAGCTCACCGGACAGCGAGTCTGAAAAACTGTTTTTT. The chain employs TRBV18 and TRBJ1-4; the D gene is possibly TRBD1 (6 bases). Trimming shortened V by 3 bases and J by 7 bases, and 12 bases separated the two germline ends. There are 14 residues in the CDR3. Looked up from germline, CDR1 is KGHSH and CDR2 is LQKENI.

The chain joins TRBV18 to TRBJ2-3; 7 nucleotides agree with TRBD1. The CDR3 runs 13 residues. Germline loops: CDR1 KGHSH, CDR2 LQKENI. Unmatched junction bases numbered 4, after V lost 5 bases and J lost 5 bases. DNA of the CDR3: TGTGCCAGCTCAGGGAACAGGGGAGATACGCAGTATTTT. As protein: CASSGNRGDTQYF.

The chain recombines TRBV18 with TRBJ1-6; no firm D call. Germline CDR1 and CDR2: KGHSH and LQKENI. Trimming left V 3 bases short and J 5 bases short, with 17 bases between. CDR3 length: 17 amino acids. This CDR3 reads CASSPFQRREDNSPLHF. CDR3 nucleotide sequence: TGTGCCAGCTCACCCTTTCAGCGGCGGGAGGATAATTCACCCCTCCACTTT.